Sequencing of this T cell receptor beta chain was carried out in a study of T cell changes during pregnancy in multiple sclerosis. V lost 4 bases, J lost 0 bases, and 7 bases stayed unmatched. The CDR3 totals 16 residues. Looked up from germline, CDR1 is SGHNT and CDR2 is YYREEE (reference sequence). The assay was immunoSEQ multiplex PCR, and TCRdb's table has in-frame clones only and misses some. The sample holds 56,000 or so clones, about 88% seen once. This sequence originates from a female donor with multiple sclerosis, enrolled in a pregnancy study. The sequencing here drew on CD4+ T cells from peripheral blood mononuclear cells, taken in the third trimester of pregnancy. V is TRBV5-4 and J is TRBJ1-3; 7 bases match TRBD1. This chain's CDR3 is CASSTGALLSGNTIYF. The CDR3 coding sequence is TGTGCCAGCAGCACAGGGGCCCTCCTCTCTGGAAACACCATATATTTT.